These 7 T cell receptor beta chains were all obtained from the same sample, sequenced in a study of shared clonotypes between healthy human individuals. The repertoire was sequenced with immunoSEQ multiplex PCR; TCRdb's copy has only in-frame clones and lacks some. The table lists roughly 2.4 million clones, about 94% of them singletons. The specimen was naive CD4+ T cells sorted from blood. As to subset: CD45RA+ positively selected. The source is a man aged 18 to 35 in good health.

The chain combines TRBV5-1 with TRBJ2-3; 16 positions agree with TRBD2. Per the germline V gene, CDR1 is SGHRS and CDR2 is YFSETQ. The CDR3 totals 17 residues. V gave up 4 bases and J gave up 5 bases; unmatched junction bases: 7. The CDR3 coding sequence is TGCGCCAGCAGCACCGGGACTAGCGGGGGGGCCATAGATACGCAGTATTTT. Its translation is CASSTGTSGGAIDTQYF. The full variable domain, rest sourced from reference TRBV5-1 and TRBJ2-3, is KAGVTQTPRYLIKTRGQQVTLSCSPISGHRSVSWYQQTPGQGLQFLFEYFSETQRNKGNFPGRFSGRQFSNSRSEMNVSTLELGDSALYLCASSTGTSGGAIDTQYFGPGTRLTVL.

This clone appeared once. As DNA, the CDR3 is TGTGCCAGCAGCTCTAGCGTCTACGAGCAGTACTTC. It translates to CASSSSVYEQYF. The genes are TRBV7-2 and TRBJ2-7, with a tentative D call TRBD2 (6 bases). The V end lost 4 bases, the J end lost 3 bases, and 7 bases lay between the germline ends. From germline, CDR1 is SGHTA and CDR2 FQGNSA. This CDR3 comprises 12 residues.

CDR3 DNA: TGCAGCGTTGCTCAGGGCCAGGGCGAGCAGTACTTC. Translated: CSVAQGQGEQYF. The gene calls are TRBV29-1 and TRBJ2-7; weak D call: TRBD1 (5 bases). CDR1 SQVTM and CDR2 ANQGSEA come from the germline V gene. The CDR3 runs 12 residues. Deletions cut 4 bases from V and 6 bases from J, with 13 bases between.

This clone has just one count. The junction does not match germline at one end; this may be a read error. The chain joins TRBV2 to TRBJ2-5, with D uncertain. CDR1 and CDR2 from the germline V gene are SNHLY and FYNNEI. The CDR3 contains 15 residues. CDR3 sequence: CASSEGWMRQETQYF. In nucleotides, the CDR3 is TGTGCCAGCAGCGAAGGATGGATGAGACAAGAGACCCAGTACTTC.

V is TRBV5-1 and J is TRBJ2-1, with 8 positions matching TRBD2. The V segment lost 0 bases and the J segment 0 bases; nucleotides outside the gene matches: 5. CDR1 SGHRS and CDR2 YFSETQ come from the germline V gene. The CDR3 covers 17 residues. The CDR3 region has the DNA TGCGCCAGCAGCTTGGTCGTAGCGGGGCTCTCCTACAATGAGCAGTTCTTC. Residues: CASSLVVAGLSYNEQFF.

In nucleotides, the CDR3 is TGTGCCAGCAGCTTCGACTACGAGCAGTACTTC. It yields the protein CASSFDYEQYF. The chain is built from TRBV7-2 and TRBJ2-7; D is ambiguous. Germline CDR1 is SGHTA and CDR2 is FQGNSA. This CDR3 has 11 residues. V lost 3 bases and J 3 bases, leaving 3 bases between the germline ends.

The chain has TRBV27 and TRBJ1-1; D uncertain. Germline V gene lookup returns CDR1 MNHEY and CDR2 SMNVEV (reference sequence). V gave up 5 bases and J gave up 3 bases, with 22 bases separating them. The CDR3 contains 17 residues. Written as DNA, the CDR3 is TGTGCCAGCAGTCCCCTTCAGTCCCCCGTGTTCCACACTGAAGCTTTCTTT. As protein: CASSPLQSPVFHTEAFF.